This is a list of T cell receptor beta chains from one sample in a study of T-cell reconstitution after alpha-beta-depleted transplantation in children. MiXCR, applied by TCRdb to the PCR reads, yields one record per CDR3 protein. The sample comprises around 670,000 distinct CDR3 sequences, 10% to 15% of which are singletons, and around 0.79% rests with the top ten. Sequenced material: PBMCs, taken before TCRalphabeta/CD19-depleted stem cell transplant. These receptors came from a girl aged 2 to 10 with congenital amegakaryocytic thrombocytopenia, due to receive a stem cell transplant. The CDR3 runs from the conserved cysteine through the conserved F or W. D genes are given only for firm matches. Part of the rows lack a size; the others show once, few, many or a class for expanded clones.

D gene: TRBD1; V gene: TRBV5-1; J gene: TRBJ2-2; clone size: -; CDR3 DNA: TGCGCCAGCAGCCGGGACAGCTTGAACACCGGGGAGCTGTTTTTT; CDR3 protein: CASSRDSLNTGELFF
D gene: TRBD2; V gene: TRBV30; J gene: TRBJ2-1; clone size: -; CDR3 DNA: TGTGCCTGGAGGACTAGCGGGAGAACCTACAATGAGCAGTTCTTC; CDR3 protein: CAWRTSGRTYNEQFF
D gene: -; V gene: TRBV5-5; J gene: TRBJ1-2; clone size: few; CDR3 DNA: TGTGCCAGCAGCCCACTCCTGATCCAGGGGATGAGCTACACCTTC; CDR3 protein: CASSPLLIQGMSYTF
D gene: -; V gene: TRBV10-3; J gene: TRBJ2-5; clone size: few; CDR3 DNA: TGTGCCATCAGTGAGTCGAATGGGCCCCAAGAGACCCAGTACTTC; CDR3 protein: CAISESNGPQETQYF
D gene: -; V gene: TRBV29-1; J gene: TRBJ2-7; clone size: many; CDR3 DNA: TGCAGCGGTTCACAGGGAGGGCGGTACGAGCAGTACTTC; CDR3 protein: CSGSQGGRYEQYF
D gene: -; V gene: TRBV29-1; J gene: TRBJ2-5; clone size: many; CDR3 DNA: TGCAGCCCCCGGGATGGGGAGACCCAGTACTTC; CDR3 protein: CSPRDGETQYF
D gene: TRBD2; V gene: TRBV4-1; J gene: TRBJ2-3; clone size: -; CDR3 DNA: TGCGCCAGCAGCCAAGATCTTAGCGGGAGACGGCCAGATACGCAGTATTTT; CDR3 protein: CASSQDLSGRRPDTQYF
D gene: -; V gene: TRBV3-1; J gene: TRBJ1-3; clone size: few; CDR3 DNA: TGTGCCAGCAGCCAACTGAGTATCCCTTTCCGAAGAGCCATATATTTT; CDR3 protein: CASSQLSIPFRRAIYF
D gene: TRBD2; V gene: TRBV12-3/TRBV12-4; J gene: TRBJ2-7; clone size: many; CDR3 DNA: TGTGCCAGCAGCCCAACTAGCGGCAGCTCCTACGAGCAGTACTTC; CDR3 protein: CASSPTSGSSYEQYF
D gene: -; V gene: TRBV27; J gene: TRBJ2-6; clone size: many; CDR3 DNA: TGTGCCAGCAGTTTTCAGTCTGGGGCCAACGTCCTGACTTTC; CDR3 protein: CASSFQSGANVLTF
D gene: TRBD2; V gene: TRBV11-3; J gene: TRBJ2-1; clone size: many; CDR3 DNA: TGTGCCAGCAGCCCCGGGACTAGCGTATACAATGAGCAGTTCTTC; CDR3 protein: CASSPGTSVYNEQFF
D gene: -; V gene: TRBV4-1; J gene: TRBJ2-7; clone size: -; CDR3 DNA: TGCGCCAGCAGCCCCGGCCCGACACGAGACCACGAGCAGTACTTC; CDR3 protein: CASSPGPTRDHEQYF
D gene: -; V gene: TRBV15; J gene: TRBJ2-5; clone size: many; CDR3 DNA: TGTGCCACCAGCAGATGGGACATTCAAGAGACCCAGTACTTC; CDR3 protein: CATSRWDIQETQYF
D gene: -; V gene: TRBV10-3; J gene: TRBJ1-3; clone size: few; CDR3 DNA: TGTGCCATCGGGGGACCGATTCTCTCTGGAAACACCATATATTTT; CDR3 protein: CAIGGPILSGNTIYF
D gene: -; V gene: TRBV11-1; J gene: TRBJ1-3; clone size: -; CDR3 DNA: TGTGCCAGCAGCTCTACCGGACTTGGACTTACGAGCTCTGGAAACACCATATATTTT; CDR3 protein: CASSSTGLGLTSSGNTIYF
D gene: -; V gene: TRBV7-9; J gene: TRBJ1-4; clone size: few; CDR3 DNA: TGTGCCAGCAGCTTATCCGGGGCGCCTAATGAAAAACTGTTTTTT; CDR3 protein: CASSLSGAPNEKLFF
D gene: -; V gene: TRBV10-3; J gene: TRBJ1-5; clone size: -; CDR3 DNA: TGTGCCATCAGTGAGTCCGGGGAGAGCAATCAGCCCCAGCATTTT; CDR3 protein: CAISESGESNQPQHF
D gene: -; V gene: TRBV7-2; J gene: TRBJ2-3; clone size: many; CDR3 DNA: TGTGCCAGCAGCTTACAGTTGGATACGCAGTATTTT; CDR3 protein: CASSLQLDTQYF
D gene: -; V gene: TRBV4-1; J gene: TRBJ2-1; clone size: many; CDR3 DNA: TGCGCCAGCAGCCAAAACCTTGTAGCAATCGGCTACAATGAGCAGTTCTTC; CDR3 protein: CASSQNLVAIGYNEQFF
D gene: -; V gene: TRBV28; J gene: TRBJ2-1; clone size: many; CDR3 DNA: TGTGCCAGCAGTTTTAGGTCCTTGGGGAACAATGAGCAGTTCTTC; CDR3 protein: CASSFRSLGNNEQFF
D gene: -; V gene: TRBV7-8; J gene: TRBJ2-3; clone size: few; CDR3 DNA: TGTGCCAGCAGCCCACTCTGGGCCGGTACAGATACGCAGTATTTT; CDR3 protein: CASSPLWAGTDTQYF
D gene: TRBD2; V gene: TRBV29-1; J gene: TRBJ2-1; clone size: -; CDR3 DNA: TGCAGCGTTGTTAGCGGGACCTACAATGAGCAGTTCTTC; CDR3 protein: CSVVSGTYNEQFF
D gene: -; V gene: TRBV12-3/TRBV12-4; J gene: TRBJ1-6; clone size: few; CDR3 DNA: TGTGCCAGCAGTTTCCCCAGCGGGCCCCTCGAATCACCCCTCCACTTT; CDR3 protein: CASSFPSGPLESPLHF
D gene: TRBD2; V gene: TRBV5-1; J gene: TRBJ2-2; clone size: few; CDR3 DNA: TGCGCCAGCAGCTTAGGACTAGTTGCCACCGGGGAGCTGTTTTTT; CDR3 protein: CASSLGLVATGELFF
D gene: -; V gene: TRBV20-1; J gene: TRBJ1-1; clone size: many; CDR3 DNA: TGCAGTGCTTCTCAGGTCGCCGGGAGGACTGAAGCTTTCTTT; CDR3 protein: CSASQVAGRTEAFF
D gene: -; V gene: TRBV20-1; J gene: TRBJ1-6; clone size: many; CDR3 DNA: TGCAGTGCTAGGGGTGACAGCTCCTATAATTCACCCCTCCACTTT; CDR3 protein: CSARGDSSYNSPLHF
D gene: -; V gene: TRBV28; J gene: TRBJ1-4; clone size: many; CDR3 DNA: TGTGCCAGCTTCACGGCCAGGGTGCACGATGAAAAACTGTTTTTT; CDR3 protein: CASFTARVHDEKLFF
D gene: -; V gene: TRBV5-1; J gene: TRBJ2-5; clone size: -; CDR3 DNA: TGCGCCAGCAGCTTTGGCTTCCAAGAGACCCAGTCCTTC; CDR3 protein: CASSFGFQETQSF
D gene: -; V gene: TRBV12-3/TRBV12-4; J gene: TRBJ2-3; clone size: -; CDR3 DNA: TGTGCCAGCAGAATACCGGAAAGGGGCGGCACAGATACGCAGTATTTT; CDR3 protein: CASRIPERGGTDTQYF
D gene: TRBD2; V gene: TRBV20-1; J gene: TRBJ2-1; clone size: many; CDR3 DNA: TGCAGTGCCAAACCCGGGACTAGCGGGAGTAATGAGCAGTTCTTC; CDR3 protein: CSAKPGTSGSNEQFF
D gene: -; V gene: TRBV20-1; J gene: TRBJ2-1; clone size: many; CDR3 DNA: TGCAGTGCAGGAGGCCTAGGTCTCAATGAGCAGTTCTTC; CDR3 protein: CSAGGLGLNEQFF
D gene: -; V gene: TRBV7-2; J gene: TRBJ2-1; clone size: many; CDR3 DNA: TGTGCCAGCAGAGCAGGGAATGCCTACAATGAGCAGTTCTTC; CDR3 protein: CASRAGNAYNEQFF
D gene: TRBD2; V gene: TRBV12-3/TRBV12-4; J gene: TRBJ2-1; clone size: few; CDR3 DNA: TGTGCCAGCAGTTTAGTGGCGCGGGAGCTAATCCATGAGCAGTTCTTC; CDR3 protein: CASSLVARELIHEQFF
D gene: -; V gene: TRBV20-1; J gene: TRBJ2-6; clone size: -; CDR3 DNA: TGCTGTGCTAGAGCCTTATCGGGAGGGGCCAACGTCCTGACTTTC; CDR3 protein: CCARALSGGANVLTF
D gene: -; V gene: TRBV5-1; J gene: TRBJ2-2; clone size: many; CDR3 DNA: TGCGCCAGCAGCTTAAACGCCGGGGAGCTGTTTTTT; CDR3 protein: CASSLNAGELFF
D gene: TRBD2; V gene: TRBV7-9; J gene: TRBJ2-1; clone size: -; CDR3 DNA: TGTGCCAGCAGCCTCGGGACTAGCGGGTACAATGAGCATTTCTTC; CDR3 protein: CASSLGTSGYNEHFF
D gene: -; V gene: TRBV5-1; J gene: TRBJ1-5; clone size: many; CDR3 DNA: TGCGCCAGCAGCTTGGATTCTTCGGCGCCTAATCAGCCCCAGCATTTT; CDR3 protein: CASSLDSSAPNQPQHF
D gene: -; V gene: TRBV12-3/TRBV12-4; J gene: TRBJ1-2; clone size: many; CDR3 DNA: TGTGCCAGCAGTTCCCCCAGGGACTATGGCTACACCTTC; CDR3 protein: CASSSPRDYGYTF
D gene: -; V gene: TRBV20-1; J gene: TRBJ1-1; clone size: many; CDR3 DNA: TGCAGTGCTGCGGGCAGCGGGACTGAAGCTTTCTTT; CDR3 protein: CSAAGSGTEAFF
D gene: TRBD2; V gene: TRBV5-1; J gene: TRBJ2-3; clone size: few; CDR3 DNA: TGCGCCAGCAGCTTGGAGCCTAACTTAGGACTAGCAGATACAGATACGCAGTATTTT; CDR3 protein: CASSLEPNLGLADTDTQYF
D gene: -; V gene: TRBV27; J gene: TRBJ2-3; clone size: few; CDR3 DNA: TGTGCCAGCAGTTTAACTGTTAGCACAGATACGCAGTATTTT; CDR3 protein: CASSLTVSTDTQYF
D gene: -; V gene: TRBV11-2; J gene: TRBJ2-1; clone size: -; CDR3 DNA: TGTGCCAGCACCCTCTCTGGGCTTCCCCCCCGTGAGCAGTTCTTC; CDR3 protein: CASTLSGLPPREQFF
D gene: -; V gene: TRBV5-8; J gene: TRBJ2-3; clone size: many; CDR3 DNA: TGTGCCAGCAGCTGGGACACATACACAGATACGCAGTATTTT; CDR3 protein: CASSWDTYTDTQYF
D gene: -; V gene: TRBV10-3; J gene: TRBJ2-2; clone size: few; CDR3 DNA: TGTGCCATCAGCCGGGACCCCAACACCGGGGAGCTGTTTTTT; CDR3 protein: CAISRDPNTGELFF
D gene: TRBD1; V gene: TRBV5-1; J gene: TRBJ1-2; clone size: many; CDR3 DNA: TGCGCCAGCAGCGTAAACAGGGGAGCAAGCTATGGCTACACCTTC; CDR3 protein: CASSVNRGASYGYTF
D gene: -; V gene: TRBV15; J gene: TRBJ1-1; clone size: many; CDR3 DNA: TGTGCCACCAGCGGAATTGGGACCGCGAACACTGAAGCTTTCTTT; CDR3 protein: CATSGIGTANTEAFF
D gene: TRBD1; V gene: TRBV5-1; J gene: TRBJ2-2; clone size: -; CDR3 DNA: TGCGCCAGCAGCTGGGACAGACCTTCGAACACCGGGGAGCTGTTTTTT; CDR3 protein: CASSWDRPSNTGELFF
D gene: -; V gene: TRBV27; J gene: TRBJ2-1; clone size: -; CDR3 DNA: TGTGCCAGCAGTCCCCTCGAGAAATACAATGAGCAGTTCTTC; CDR3 protein: CASSPLEKYNEQFF
D gene: TRBD1; V gene: TRBV15; J gene: TRBJ2-3; clone size: few; CDR3 DNA: TGTGCCACCAGCAGAACCGGGGACAGCCCGAGGGAAGATACGCAGTATTTT; CDR3 protein: CATSRTGDSPREDTQYF
D gene: TRBD2; V gene: TRBV7-3; J gene: TRBJ2-1; clone size: few; CDR3 DNA: TGTGCCAGCAGTCAAATAGCGGGAGCCTACAATGAGCAGTTCTTC; CDR3 protein: CASSQIAGAYNEQFF
D gene: -; V gene: TRBV5-1; J gene: TRBJ2-3; clone size: many; CDR3 DNA: TGCGCCAGCAGCTTGACGGAACCCGGAGATACGCAGTATTTT; CDR3 protein: CASSLTEPGDTQYF
D gene: -; V gene: TRBV5-1; J gene: TRBJ2-1; clone size: -; CDR3 DNA: TGCGCCAGCAGCTCTGCAGTGGTAGATGAGCAGTTCTTC; CDR3 protein: CASSSAVVDEQFF
D gene: -; V gene: TRBV7-2; J gene: TRBJ2-5; clone size: few; CDR3 DNA: TGTGCCAGCATTTGGGCGATGGGTCAAGAGACCCAGTACTTC; CDR3 protein: CASIWAMGQETQYF